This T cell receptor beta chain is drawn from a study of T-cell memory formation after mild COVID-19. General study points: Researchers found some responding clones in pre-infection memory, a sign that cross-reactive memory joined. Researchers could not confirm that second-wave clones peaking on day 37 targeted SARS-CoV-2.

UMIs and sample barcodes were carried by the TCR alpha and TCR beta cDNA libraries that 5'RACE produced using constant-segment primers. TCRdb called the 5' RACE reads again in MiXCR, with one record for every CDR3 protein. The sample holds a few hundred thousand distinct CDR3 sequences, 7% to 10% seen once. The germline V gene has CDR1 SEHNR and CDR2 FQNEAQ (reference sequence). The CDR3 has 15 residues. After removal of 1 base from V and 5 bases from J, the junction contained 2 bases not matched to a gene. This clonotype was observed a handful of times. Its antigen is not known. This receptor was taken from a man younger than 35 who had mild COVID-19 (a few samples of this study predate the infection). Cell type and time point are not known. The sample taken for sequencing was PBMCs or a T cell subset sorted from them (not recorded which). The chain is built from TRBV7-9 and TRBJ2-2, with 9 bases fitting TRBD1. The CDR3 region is CASSLDGTGTGELFF. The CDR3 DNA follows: TGTGCCAGCAGCTTAGATGGGACAGGGACCGGGGAGCTGTTTTTT.